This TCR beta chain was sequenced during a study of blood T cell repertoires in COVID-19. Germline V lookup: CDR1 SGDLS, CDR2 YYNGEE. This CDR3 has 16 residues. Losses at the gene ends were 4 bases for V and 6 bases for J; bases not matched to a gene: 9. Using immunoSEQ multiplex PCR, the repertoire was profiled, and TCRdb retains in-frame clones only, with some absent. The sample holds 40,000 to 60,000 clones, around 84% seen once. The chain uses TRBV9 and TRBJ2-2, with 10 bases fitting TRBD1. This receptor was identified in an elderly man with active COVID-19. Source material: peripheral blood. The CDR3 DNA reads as TGTGCCAGCAGCCCAACCGCGACAGGGGGCCCCGGGGAGCTGTTTTTT. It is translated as CASSPTATGGPGELFF.